These T cell receptor beta chains were read from a single sample in a study of CD8+ T cells in alopecia areata. Clones were read by immunoSEQ multiplex PCR, and TCRdb kept only the in-frame ones, dropping some. The sample holds around 180,000 clones, roughly 60% seen once. The starting material was CD4+ T cells sorted from blood, obtained at week 24, from a patient treated with tofacitinib. The receptors derive from a human donor with alopecia areata. Both conserved end residues are part of each CDR3. A D gene is named only where the DNA matches it firmly. Not every row has a clone size; where given, it reads once, few, many or a size class.

J	D	size	V	DNA	CDR3
TRBJ2-5	.	.	TRBV6-5	TGTGCCATCAGTGGAGGGCCGCCGGCGGAGACCCAGTACTTC	CAISGGPPAETQYF
TRBJ2-7	.	.	TRBV6-5	TGTGCCAGCAGTTACTCGGAGGGTTACGAGCAGTACTTC	CASSYSEGYEQYF
TRBJ2-7	.	.	TRBV27	TGTGCCAGCAGTTTAGCGACTCATACCTACGAGCAGTACTTC	CASSLATHTYEQYF
TRBJ2-1	.	.	TRBV7-2	TGTGCCAGCAGCTTAGGGCTAGCGTTTGAGCAGTTCTTC	CASSLGLAFEQFF
TRBJ2-5	.	.	TRBV6-5	TGTGCCAGCAGTGGGGACTACCAAGAGACCCAGTACTTC	CASSGDYQETQYF
TRBJ1-5	TRBD1	.	TRBV29-1	TGCAGCGGTGGACAGGGAATTCGTCAGCCCCAGCATTTT	CSGGQGIRQPQHF
TRBJ2-3	.	.	TRBV29-1	TGCAGCGTTGAAGATTTTCCAGATACGCAGTATTTT	CSVEDFPDTQYF
TRBJ1-1	.	.	TRBV5-1	TGCGCCAGCAGCCACAGTCCTGACCTGGGGACTGAAGCTTTCTTT	CASSHSPDLGTEAFF
TRBJ2-3	.	.	TRBV19	TGTGCCAGTAGTGGATGGGTCAATAAAGATACGCAGTATTTT	CASSGWVNKDTQYF
TRBJ1-5	.	once	TRBV6-6	TGTGCCGAGGCGGATAGCAATCAGCCCCAGCATTTT	CAEADSNQPQHF
TRBJ1-4	.	.	TRBV4-3	TGCGCCAGCAGCCAAGGACCAAGTGTGGCAACTAATGAAAAACTGTTTTTT	CASSQGPSVATNEKLFF